These 12 T cell receptor beta chains were all obtained from the same sample, sequenced in a study of T cells in localized non-small cell lung cancer. Some clones are missing from TCRdb's copy, which holds only in-frame ones; the method was immunoSEQ multiplex PCR. The table shows tens of thousands of clones, with around 89% occurring only once. Sequenced material: peripheral blood, taken before any cancer treatment. The receptors were gathered from a woman aged 35 to 69 with stage I squamous cell lung carcinoma.

The chain uses TRBV27 and TRBJ2-7; D possibly corresponds to TRBD2 (5 bases). This CDR3 has 13 amino acids. CDR1 MNHEY and CDR2 SMNVEV come from the germline V gene (reference sequence). V lost 3 bases and J lost 9, with 15 bases in between. Here the CDR3 reads CASSLTQAGVQYF. The CDR3 DNA sequence: TGTGCCAGCAGTTTGACCCAAGCCGGGGTGCAGTACTTC.

This clone was seen only a few times. J is TRBJ2-3 and V is TRBV13, with D possibly matching TRBD1 (6 bases). Germline V CDR1 and CDR2: PRHDT, FYEKMQ (reference sequence). Trimming shortened V by 4 bases and J by 5 bases, and 16 bases separated the two germline ends. CDR3 length equals 15 residues. The CDR3 here is CASSSGHGVEDTQYF. The CDR3 DNA is TGTGCCAGCAGCTCGGGACACGGGGTCGAAGATACGCAGTATTTT. Looking up the rest from reference TRBV13 and TRBJ2-3 gives the full variable domain: AAGVIQSPRHLIKEKRETATLKCYPIPRHDTVYWYQQGPGQDPQFLISFYEKMQSDKGSIPDRFSAQQFSDYHSELNMSSLELGDSALYFCASSSGHGVEDTQYFGPGTRLTVL.

The V gene is TRBV4-1, the J gene TRBJ1-1; D remains ambiguous. Germline CDR1 reads MGHRA; CDR2 reads YSYEKL. V lost 5 bases and J lost 4, with 14 bases in between. The CDR3 runs 14 residues. The CDR3: CASSNGWKGTEAFF. CDR3 DNA: TGCGCCAGCAGCAACGGGTGGAAGGGCACTGAAGCTTTCTTT.

V and J are TRBV7-9 and TRBJ2-3; TRBD1 matches 7 bases. Germline values: CDR1 SEHNR, CDR2 FQNEAQ (reference sequence). With 4 bases clipped from V and 2 bases from J, the junction kept 6 bases outside the gene matches. The CDR3 runs to 15 residues. CDR3 DNA: TGTGCCAGCAGCTCCTGGGGACAGCTCACAGATACGCAGTATTTT. It yields the protein CASSSWGQLTDTQYF.

The count of this clone is one. In DNA form, the CDR3 reads TGTGCCAGCAGCTTATCATACGAGCAGTACTTC. This translates into CASSLSYEQYF. The chain uses TRBV7-9 and TRBJ2-7; D unclear. The CDR3 totals 11 residues. Deletions cut 2 bases from V and 4 bases from J, with 3 bases between. Germline CDR1 SEHNR, CDR2 FQNEAQ (reference sequence).

This clone has just a few counts. The chain has TRBV2 and TRBJ1-2; no definite D call. CDR3 size: 14 residues. V was clipped by 4 bases and J by 3 bases, with 12 bases between them. Germline CDR1 and CDR2: SNHLY and FYNNEI. DNA of the CDR3: TGTGCCAGCAGTGGGAATCGGGAGGACTATGGCTACACCTTC. It encodes CASSGNREDYGYTF.

The chain joins TRBV7-3 to TRBJ2-3; weak D call: TRBD1 (5 bases). This CDR3 is built from 14 residues. CDR1 and CDR2 (germline): SGHTA, FQGTGA. Trimming took 2 bases from V and 3 from J, leaving 9 bases between them. The CDR3 spells CASSLDRATDTQYF. In nucleotides, the CDR3 is TGTGCCAGCAGCTTAGACAGAGCTACAGATACGCAGTATTTT.

The V gene is TRBV7-8, the J gene TRBJ2-7; D unclear. The CDR3 totals 12 residues. The V gene's germline CDR1 is SGHVS and CDR2 FQNEAQ. With 3 bases removed from V and 8 bases from J, the gap between germline ends came to 11 bases. CDR3 residues: CASSLNLGKQYF. For the CDR3, the DNA is TGTGCCAGCAGCTTGAACTTGGGGAAGCAGTACTTC.

The chain carries TRBV9 and TRBJ2-2, with 11 positions matching TRBD2. Germline values: CDR1 SGDLS, CDR2 YYNGEE. The V and J ends lost 4 bases and 2 bases, in that order; junction bases with no gene match: 7. This CDR3 comprises 17 residues. The CDR3 region is CASSSTSGEINTGELFF. As DNA, the CDR3 is TGTGCCAGCAGCTCGACTAGCGGGGAAATAAACACCGGGGAGCTGTTTTTT.

The CDR3 reads CASSPEGALRNTEAFF. The CDR3 DNA sequence: TGTGCCAGCAGCCCAGAGGGGGCTTTGCGAAACACTGAAGCTTTCTTT. The chain combines TRBV11-2 with TRBJ1-1, with 7 bases identical to TRBD1. The CDR3 spans 16 residues. Germline V CDR1 and CDR2: SGHAT, FQNNGV. Trimming cost V 5 bases and J 2 bases; bases outside gene matches: 11.

V gene TRBV27 combines with J gene TRBJ2-3; D not resolved. Germline-derived CDR1 and CDR2 are MNHEY and SMNVEV (reference sequence). This CDR3 region has 13 residues. V gave up 5 bases and J gave up 1 base, with 7 bases separating them. CDR3 in amino acids: CASSPSRTDTQYF. The DNA of the CDR3 is TGTGCCAGCAGTCCTTCACGCACAGATACGCAGTATTTT.

The chain combines TRBV2 with TRBJ1-3; perhaps TRBD1 as D (5 bases). The CDR3 is 15 residues long. The V end lost 1 base, the J end lost 3 bases, and 10 bases lay between the germline ends. Germline values: CDR1 SNHLY, CDR2 FYNNEI. The CDR3 DNA is TGTGCCAGCAGTGAAGGGGGGAGCAGTGGAAACACCATATATTTT. This translates into CASSEGGSSGNTIYF. The variable domain in full, with the rest retrieved from reference TRBV2 and TRBJ1-3, is EPEVTQTPSHQVTQMGQEVILRCVPISNHLYFYWYRQILGQKVEFLVSFYNNEISEKSEIFDDQFSVERPDGSNFTLKIRSTKLEDSAMYFCASSEGGSSGNTIYFGEGSWLTVV.